Presented here are 8 T cell receptor beta chains from one specimen sequenced in a study of CD8 T cells in Susac syndrome. Reverse transcription of about 0.45 to 1 ug RNA was performed with random hexamers. Each CDR3 protein gets one entry after TCRdb re-called the immunoSEQ multiplex PCR reads with MiXCR. The sample records tens of thousands of distinct CDR3 sequences, roughly 94% being singletons. Sequencing was performed on CD8+ T cells from PBMCs. Source of these receptors: a human donor in good health.

CDR3 DNA sequence: TGCAGTGCTAGAGGCGGGGGCGCGTCTGAAGCTTTCTTT. Translation gives CSARGGGASEAFF. The chain is built from TRBV20-1 and TRBJ1-1; D may be TRBD1 (6 bases). The V end lost 1 base, the J end lost 6 bases, and 12 bases lay between the germline ends. Germline lookup yields CDR1 DFQATT and CDR2 SNEGSKA (reference sequence). The CDR3 is 13 amino acids.

This clonotype was seen once. The gene calls are TRBV4-1 and TRBJ2-3; D is undetermined. The CDR3 runs to 12 residues. Between the trimmed V and J ends, which lost 0 bases and 9 bases, there was a span of 7 bases. Germline assignment: CDR1 MGHRA and CDR2 YSYEKL. The CDR3 DNA is TGCGCCAGCAGCCAAGATCTAGGGACGCAGTATTTT. This translates into CASSQDLGTQYF.

This sequence joins TRBV6-2 or TRBV6-3 and TRBJ1-1; 7 nucleotides align to TRBD1. The CDR3 is 13 amino acids. Germline CDR1 reads MNHEY; CDR2 reads SVGEGT. V trimming: 7 bases; J trimming: 0 bases; junction bases outside the gene matches: 2. Written as DNA, the CDR3 is TGTGCCAGCACCAGGGGGATGAACACTGAAGCTTTCTTT. Residues: CASTRGMNTEAFF.

The genes are TRBV15 and TRBJ1-5; tentative D call: TRBD1 (5 bases). V was clipped by 0 bases and J by 7 bases, with 10 bases between them. The CDR3 runs to 14 residues. The germline V gene has CDR1 LNHNV and CDR2 YYDKDF (reference sequence). The CDR3: CATSRDRRGQPQHF. Here the CDR3 DNA reads TGTGCCACCAGCAGAGATCGGCGGGGGCAGCCCCAGCATTTT.

V and J are TRBV29-1 and TRBJ1-1; possible D gene TRBD1, 6 bases. Trimming left V 6 bases short and J 4 bases short, with 15 bases between. CDR3 length: 13 residues. Germline V gene sequence: CDR1 SQVTM, CDR2 ANQGSEA. CDR3 sequence reads: CSVTEGEGTEAFF. The CDR3 coding sequence is TGCAGCGTGACGGAGGGGGAGGGCACTGAAGCTTTCTTT.

The chain combines TRBV7-2 with TRBJ2-5, with D uncertain. Germline CDR1 SGHTA, CDR2 FQGNSA. Trimming took 1 base from V and 2 from J, leaving 5 bases between them. CDR3 length: 13 residues. The CDR3 sequence is CASSLDTQETQYF. The CDR3 coding sequence is TGTGCCAGCAGCTTAGATACACAAGAGACCCAGTACTTC.

The J gene is TRBJ2-7, the V gene TRBV4-3; D is unclear. V was shortened by 2 bases and J by 4 bases, with 12 bases between the two germline ends. The germline V gene encodes CDR1 LGHNA and CDR2 YSLEER. The CDR3 spans 14 residues. The CDR3 reads CASSQFRNGYEQYF. CDR3 DNA sequence: TGCGCCAGCAGCCAATTCAGGAACGGTTACGAGCAGTACTTC.

The chain is built from TRBV23-1 and TRBJ1-1, with D maybe TRBD1 (5 bases). TRBV23-1 is treated as an ORF (open reading frame) with a function not yet certain. The CDR3 sequence is 14 residues long. Trimming removed 3 bases at V and 1 base at J, with 9 bases between. This chain's CDR3 is CASSHSGGNTEAFF. The CDR3 nucleotides read TGCGCCAGCAGTCACTCGGGGGGGAACACTGAAGCTTTCTTT.